This entry concerns a single TCR beta chain. This clone's antigen is unknown. No base quality information exists; no much larger clone differs at one position. The CDR3 regions of human TCRbeta chains were analyzed by immunosequencing. From the authors' description of their analysis: Repertoire TCRs were checked for matches against a reference library of SARS-CoV-2-specific TCRs that had been generated using the MIRA antigen-specificity platform. Breadth was defined as the fraction of unique TCRs that were SARS-CoV-2-associated. Depth was defined as the fraction of total T cells that were SARS-CoV-2-associated. Each spike-specific TCR was assigned to its reactive spike region and to a CD4 or CD8 class using the MIRA data. Log10-transformed breadth and depth values were compared by one-way ANOVA with Sidak's multiple comparisons tests. TCRdb retrieved this table from immuneACCESS and kept in-frame rearrangements only. Not all clones are present; in checked studies, unresolved V genes account for under half, and no reason is known for the remainder. D and trimming come from the DNA, and the V and J calls and clone size come from that table. Counted in this sample were some 48,000 clones; 65% to 90% of them appeared once. The ten largest clones take up less than 7% of the sample.

This sample was included in a study of T cell responses to AZD1222 COVID-19 vaccine (dated by TCRdb to 2020 to 2023). Notes on the research overall: A total of 230 to 250 trial participants underwent TCR sequencing, of whom about 200 had received two doses of AZD1222 and around 25 had received two doses of the MenACWY control vaccine. Enrollment into the trials was organized by age into subgroups of 18-55, 56-69 and 70-plus years, and those subgroups contained around 150, 28 and 57 TCR-sequenced participants, respectively. Beyond this particular receptor, the publication reports: Epitopes outside the regions mutated in the B.1.351 and B.1.1.7 variants were reportedly recognized by nearly half of the unique spike-specific TCRs. Conclusions about previously exposed vaccinees are limited, since just 6 or 7 AZD1222 recipients were seropositive for SARS-CoV-2 at baseline. Participants were mostly white British, with more females than males. The authors suggested clonal diversity may have been underestimated. After two AZD1222 doses, spike-specific TCR breadth and depth were significantly higher than at day 0 and than in MenACWY recipients. In the small 56-69-year group, the increase in depth fell short of significance, most likely because of low power. Because no day 14 peak-response samples were available, the repertoires could be characterized only after the peak T cell response. Vaccine-associated CD4 TCRs spanned the whole spike protein, with dominant responses in regions 160-218 and 743-854.

The CDR3, from cysteine to phenylalanine, totals 15 residues. The kept DNA is CDR3 alone, 45 bases in frame from the first base. CDR1 and CDR2 are drawn from the germline V gene: MNHEY, SVGAGI. V lost 2 bases and J lost 0 bases; the stretch between them is 8 bases long. The sample's time point label, decoded: about 28 days (+/-7) after the second vaccine dose. Because spike-specific TCR depth and breadth did not differ between the two schedules, AZD1222 recipients who got a second dose at roughly 4 weeks were pooled with those who got a second dose at roughly 12 weeks. Vaccinee samples came from UK trials COV001 and COV002, including a single-blind randomized controlled phase 2/3 trial of AZD1222 (ChAdOx1 nCoV-19) in healthy adults. For TCRbeta chain sequencing, PBMC samples from trial participants were taken at day 0 and at day 28 after the second dose.

The source was peripheral blood, collected 28 days after the second AZD1222 dose. The receptor chain draws on TRBV6-5 and TRBJ2-1, with TRBD2 tentatively as D gene (5 bases match). The clonotype was recovered from an adult who received the AZD1222 COVID-19 vaccine. The base sequence is TGTGCCAGCAGTTACCAAGCGGCCTCCTACAATGAGCAGTTCTTC. It translates as CASSYQAASYNEQFF.